Listed below are T cell receptor beta chains from one sample, sequenced in a study of T cells in Graves' hyperthyroidism and ophthalmopathy. MiXCR, run by TCRdb on the multiplex PCR reads, gives a single entry per CDR3 protein. The sample shows around 340,000 distinct CDR3 sequences, about a sixth of them seen only once. The sequenced material came from blood. All receptors come from a young woman with Graves' hyperthyroidism that later progressed to Graves' ophthalmopathy. Each CDR3 is given with its conserved first and last residue. The D gene is left open where the match is weak. Not all rows give a size; the values are once, few, many and, for expanded clones, a class.

clone_size	cdr3_length	d_call	v_call	j_call	cdr3_nt	cdr3_aa
many	15	TRBD1	TRBV6-1	TRBJ1-5	TGTGCCAGCGTGGACAGGGGTAAACTAAATCAGCCCCAGCATTTT	CASVDRGKLNQPQHF
few	20	TRBD1	TRBV6-5	TRBJ1-5	TGTGCCAGCAGTTACGTTTCTGGGACAGGGAACGTTTATAGCAATCAGCCCCAGCATTTT	CASSYVSGTGNVYSNQPQHF
many	15	TRBD1	TRBV10-3	TRBJ1-1	TGTGCCATCAGTGAGTCAGGACAGGGGAGCACTGAAGCTTTCTTT	CAISESGQGSTEAFF
many	15	NA	TRBV20-1	TRBJ1-2	TGCAGTGCTAGAGTCGCCCCCGAGACTAACTATGGCTACACCTTC	CSARVAPETNYGYTF
NA	13	NA	TRBV12-3/TRBV12-4	TRBJ2-2	TGTGCCAGCAGTTTGGGCCTTACCGGGGAGCTGTTTTTT	CASSLGLTGELFF
NA	14	NA	TRBV12-3/TRBV12-4	TRBJ1-4	TGTGCCAGCAGATCGGCAGGGGATAATGAAAAACTGTTTTTT	CASRSAGDNEKLFF
many	14	NA	TRBV2	TRBJ1-1	TGTGCCAGCAGTGTCTCCCAGGGCAGCACTGAAGCTTTCTTT	CASSVSQGSTEAFF
NA	13	NA	TRBV10-3	TRBJ2-7	TGTGCCATCAGTGACCCCATAAGTCCCGAGCAGTACTTC	CAISDPISPEQYF
many	13	NA	TRBV7-9	TRBJ1-1	TGTGCCGGAAGGGGGGGTTTCGGCACTGAAGCTTTCTTT	CAGRGGFGTEAFF
many	15	NA	TRBV28	TRBJ1-4	TGTGCCAGCACCAAAGGGACGGTTGGCAGGGAAAAACTGTTTTTT	CASTKGTVGREKLFF
many	21	TRBD2	TRBV5-1	TRBJ2-1	TGCGCCAGCAGCATACCACGTCGTGGCGGGAGCCCATCACCCTCCTACAATGAGCAGTTCTTC	CASSIPRRGGSPSPSYNEQFF
NA	14	TRBD1	TRBV2	TRBJ2-1	TGTGCCAGCACACGTGGGACAGGGGGCAATGAGCAGTTCTTC	CASTRGTGGNEQFF
many	11	NA	TRBV28	TRBJ1-3	TGTGCCAGCAGTTTCCAAAACACCATATATTTT	CASSFQNTIYF
many	15	TRBD1	TRBV28	TRBJ1-4	TGTGCCAGCAGTTCACCCGGGACAGAAGATGAAAAACTGTTTTTT	CASSSPGTEDEKLFF
NA	15	TRBD1	TRBV27	TRBJ1-1	TGTGCCTGCCTTGCCACAGGGGTTTGGAACACTGAAGCCTTCTTT	CACLATGVWNTEAFF
many	15	NA	TRBV19	TRBJ1-1	TGTGCCAGTAGTGGACGACGGGGTTGGAACACTGAAGCTTTCTTT	CASSGRRGWNTEAFF
NA	22	TRBD1	TRBV10-3	TRBJ2-6	TGTGCCATCAGTCGGACAGGGAATGATGCGGGGATCGGGGGCTCTGGGGCCAACGTCCTGACTTTC	CAISRTGNDAGIGGSGANVLTF
NA	15	NA	TRBV6-2/TRBV6-3	TRBJ1-3	TGTGCCAGCAGTCCCACAGAGAGCTCTGGAAACACCATATATTTT	CASSPTESSGNTIYF
many	14	NA	TRBV28	TRBJ1-1	TGTGCCAGCAGTTTCCCGGGGATGAACACTGAAGCTTTCTTT	CASSFPGMNTEAFF
NA	14	NA	TRBV19	TRBJ1-1	TGTGCCAGTAGTATAACGTCCGCGGGTCCGGATGCTTTCTTT	CASSITSAGPDAFF
NA	13	TRBD1	TRBV27	TRBJ1-6	TGTGCCAGCAGACCGACAGGGAGTTCACCCCTCCACTTT	CASRPTGSSPLHF
many	13	NA	TRBV28	TRBJ1-1	TGTGCCAGCACCAAACCGCCGGGGTTAGGAGCTTTCTTT	CASTKPPGLGAFF
many	15	NA	TRBV11-3	TRBJ2-5	TGTGCCAGCAGCTTAGGAAGGGCAAGACAAGAGACCCAGTACTTC	CASSLGRARQETQYF
NA	14	NA	TRBV30	TRBJ1-1	TGTGCCTGGAGTGCAGGACCGGTGAACACTGAAGCTTTCTTT	CAWSAGPVNTEAFF
many	13	TRBD1	TRBV10-3	TRBJ1-2	TGTGCCACCCACAGGGGCACAGACGATGGCTACACCTTC	CATHRGTDDGYTF
many	14	NA	TRBV15	TRBJ2-5	TGTGCCACCAGCAGAGATTGGCAGCAAGAGACCCAGTACTTC	CATSRDWQQETQYF
many	13	NA	TRBV5-1	TRBJ2-1	TGCGCCAGCAGCGTAGGACCGACTAATGAGCAGTTCTTC	CASSVGPTNEQFF
NA	14	NA	TRBV11-2	TRBJ1-2	TGTGCCAGCAGCCCGGGGGGTACCTTATATGGCTACACCTTC	CASSPGGTLYGYTF
few	15	NA	TRBV27	TRBJ2-1	TGTGCCGGCAGTTCCACGGGACCACCCTACAATGAGCAGTTCTTC	CAGSSTGPPYNEQFF
NA	15	NA	TRBV13	TRBJ1-1	TGTGCCAGCAGCTTAAGCGGGGGGCCGAACACTGAAGCTTTCTTT	CASSLSGGPNTEAFF
many	16	TRBD1	TRBV11-2	TRBJ2-5	TGTGCCAGCAGCCATCAGACTAGGACAGGGGAAGAGACCCAGTACTTC	CASSHQTRTGEETQYF
many	16	NA	TRBV3-1	TRBJ2-2	TGTGCCAGCAGCCCTCTTATAAACTCGAACACCGGGGAGCTGTTTTTT	CASSPLINSNTGELFF
NA	14	NA	TRBV20-1	TRBJ2-1	TGCAGTGCTAGTCGGCCGGAATCCTACAATGAGCAGTTCTTC	CSASRPESYNEQFF
few	14	NA	TRBV5-1	TRBJ1-2	TGCGCCAGCAGCTTGAGCGGGCAGCTCTATGGCTACACCTTC	CASSLSGQLYGYTF